Listed below are T cell receptor beta chains from one sample, sequenced in a study of beta chain features in type 1 diabetes. Produced via immunoSEQ multiplex PCR; TCRdb's table is partial and in-frame only. The data show 150,000 to 190,000 clones, about 9.3% seen once. Sequencing used central memory CD4+ T cells from blood. Receptor source: a man aged 25-45 years with type 1 diabetes. Each CDR3 is given with its conserved first and last residue. Fields, in order: J gene, V gene, clone size, D gene, CDR3 DNA, CDR3 protein. D genes are given only for firm matches. Some rows have no size entry. The others give once, few or many, or a class for an expanded clone.

TRBJ1-2 TRBV28 once NA TGTGCCAGCAGACTCACAGGGTTCGTTAACTACACCTTC CASRLTGFVNYTF
TRBJ2-1 TRBV28 few TRBD1 TGTGCCAGCAGTTCCCCGACAGGGAAGGGTAGGAATGAGCAGTTCTTC CASSSPTGKGRNEQFF
TRBJ2-1 TRBV28 NA TRBD1 TGTGCCAGCAGTACCACAGGGGGCGCGAGCGATGAGCAGTTCTTC CASSTTGGASDEQFF
TRBJ2-1 TRBV7-8 NA TRBD2 TGTGCCAGCAGCCCTAGGACTAGCGGGAGAACGAATGAGCAGTTCTTC CASSPRTSGRTNEQFF
TRBJ2-3 TRBV27 NA NA TGTGCCAGCAGATATCTGAGCACAGATACGCAGTATTTT CASRYLSTDTQYF
TRBJ2-2 TRBV28 NA NA TGTGCCAGCAGTACTAGCTCCACTTCGTTGAACACCGGGGAGCTGTTTTTT CASSTSSTSLNTGELFF
TRBJ1-1 TRBV6-5 NA NA TGTGCCAGCAGTTACCTGACAGAAGCTTTCTTT CASSYLTEAFF
TRBJ1-5 TRBV18 NA NA TGTGCCAGCTCACCCCCTAACGGGAGGGGTCCCCATCAGCCCCAGCATTTT CASSPPNGRGPHQPQHF
TRBJ2-2 TRBV7-3 NA TRBD1 TGTGCCAGCAGCTTAAATCCGGGACAGGGGGCTATCGGGGAGCTGTTTTTT CASSLNPGQGAIGELFF
TRBJ2-5 TRBV7-3 NA NA TGTGCCAGCAGCTTTATCGGGGAGACCCAGTACTTC CASSFIGETQYF
TRBJ2-5 TRBV4-2 few NA TGTGCCAGCAGCAAAGGGGGGGGAGAGACCCAGTACTTC CASSKGGGETQYF
TRBJ2-7 TRBV4-2 NA TRBD2 TGTGCCAGCAGCCAAGATAACGGGAGGGGAACCTACGAGCAGTACTTC CASSQDNGRGTYEQYF
TRBJ2-7 TRBV7-9 NA NA TGTGCCAGCAGCTCCCCGATAAGCGACGAGCAGTACTTC CASSSPISDEQYF
TRBJ2-2 TRBV29-1 NA NA TGCAGCGTAGCCAGACCCGGGTCGTCCGTTCCCGGGGAGCTGTTTTTT CSVARPGSSVPGELFF
TRBJ1-1 TRBV2 NA NA TGTGCCAGAGGGGGTTTAATAGAGAACACTGAAGCTTTCTTT CARGGLIENTEAFF
TRBJ1-1 TRBV6-1 NA NA TGTGCCAGCAGTGAATTAGGGGCCCGGTACACTGAAGCTTTCTTT CASSELGARYTEAFF
TRBJ2-7 TRBV28 few NA TGTGCCAGCGGAACTACCCTACCGTACGAGCAGTACTTC CASGTTLPYEQYF
TRBJ2-1 TRBV2 few TRBD1 TGTGCCAGCAGTGAAGCTGGGACAGGGATCTACAATGAGCAGTTCTTC CASSEAGTGIYNEQFF
TRBJ2-3 TRBV6-6 few NA TGTGCCAGCACCCCCGGGGGTCGAACAGATACGCAGTATTTT CASTPGGRTDTQYF
TRBJ2-1 TRBV6-1 NA NA TGTGCCAGCAGCCGACAGGACCTGGGGCAGTTCTTC CASSRQDLGQFF
TRBJ2-3 TRBV7-2 NA NA TGTGCCAGCAGCCGCATCCTGACAGGAGCCCGCCTCACAGATACGCAGTATTTT CASSRILTGARLTDTQYF
TRBJ2-2 TRBV9 NA TRBD2 TGTGCCAGCAGCGTAGGGGCTAGCGGGAGTACCGGGGAGCTGTTTTTT CASSVGASGSTGELFF
TRBJ2-4 TRBV28 few NA TGTGCCAGCAGTTCTAAGTTCCGATACTTC CASSSKFRYF
TRBJ2-7 TRBV4-2 NA TRBD1 TGTGCCAGCAGCCAAGATCAGGGTACCGGGACAGGGACCCACGAGCAGTACTTC CASSQDQGTGTGTHEQYF
TRBJ2-5 TRBV2 NA NA TGTGCCAGCAGTCGCGGTAGCGGATTAGAGACCCAGTACTTC CASSRGSGLETQYF
TRBJ2-2 TRBV28 NA TRBD2 TGTGCCAGCAGCGTGGCGGGGGGTGAGAACACCGGGGAGCTGTTTTTT CASSVAGGENTGELFF
TRBJ1-5 TRBV30 few NA TGTGCCTGGAGTGGGGACACCAGTACGCCCCAGCATTTT CAWSGDTSTPQHF
TRBJ2-3 TRBV6-4 NA TRBD1 TGTGCCAGCAAAGAGGGGGCTAGCACAGATACGCAGTATTTT CASKEGASTDTQYF
TRBJ2-1 TRBV27 NA NA TGTGCCAGCAGTTTACCGGACAAGCCCTACAATGAGCAGTTCTTC CASSLPDKPYNEQFF
TRBJ2-1 TRBV7-2 NA TRBD1 TGTGCCAGCACCTCCGGGACAGGACTCTACAATGAGCAGTTCTTC CASTSGTGLYNEQFF
TRBJ2-2 TRBV19 NA NA TGTGCCAGTAATCTGAACACCGGGGAGCTGTTTTTT CASNLNTGELFF
TRBJ2-1 TRBV4-1 few TRBD2 TGCGCCAGCAGCCTCATACAGACTAGCGCATACAATGAGCAGTTCTTC CASSLIQTSAYNEQFF
TRBJ1-5 TRBV6-5 NA NA TGTGCCAGCCAGAAGACAGGCAATCAGCCCCAGCATTTT CASQKTGNQPQHF
TRBJ2-2 TRBV10-3 few TRBD1 TGTGCCATCAGGGGGACAGGAAACACCGGGGAGCTGTTTTTT CAIRGTGNTGELFF
TRBJ2-2 TRBV15 few TRBD1 TGTGCCACCAGCAGCAGACAGGGCTACACCGGGGAGCTGTTTTTT CATSSRQGYTGELFF
TRBJ2-1 TRBV7-3 NA NA TGTGCCAGCAGCTTAGATAGCAATGAGCAGTTCTTC CASSLDSNEQFF